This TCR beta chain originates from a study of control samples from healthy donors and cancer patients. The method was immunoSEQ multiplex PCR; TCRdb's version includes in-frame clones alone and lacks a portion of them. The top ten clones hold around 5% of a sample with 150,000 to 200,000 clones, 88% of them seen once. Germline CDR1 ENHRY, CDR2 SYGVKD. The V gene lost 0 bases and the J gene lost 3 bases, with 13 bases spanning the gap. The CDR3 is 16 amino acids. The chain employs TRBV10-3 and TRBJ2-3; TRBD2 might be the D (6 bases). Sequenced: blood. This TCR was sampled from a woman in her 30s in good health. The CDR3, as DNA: TGTGCCATCAGTGAGTCAACGCCCGCGGGGACAGATACGCAGTATTTT. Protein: CAISESTPAGTDTQYF.